This TCR beta chain was recovered during a study of CD8+ T cells in alopecia areata. Findings of the study overall: Scalp and blood samples kept many expanded lesional clones throughout tofacitinib. Scalp sequencing captures resident alphabeta T cells of normal skin too. Under tofacitinib, fewer expanded CD8+ clones appeared among the top 100 scalp clones.

Treatment denoted: oral pan-JAK inhibitor, 5-10 mg twice daily. PBMCs provided sorted CD4+ and CD8+ T cells. Worth noting for this clone: Its antigen remains unknown.

cDNA prepared by RNA extraction and subsequent reverse transcription served as the template for sequencing. The table came from immunoSEQ multiplex PCR; TCRdb's copy has only in-frame clones and leaves some out. The data show 150,000 to 200,000 clones, about 65% seen once. This CDR3 has 13 residues. V lost 2 bases to trimming and J lost 5 bases, with 8 bases between them. Germline CDR1 LNHNV, CDR2 YYDKDF (reference sequence). This chain connects TRBV15 to TRBJ2-3; D may correspond to TRBD1 or TRBD2 (5 bases each). The receptor was derived from a human donor with alopecia areata. The starting material was CD4+ T cells sorted from blood, obtained around week 49, from a patient treated with tofacitinib. The DNA for the CDR3 is TGTGCCACCAGCAGACAGGGACGAGATACGCAGTATTTT. This codes for CATSRQGRDTQYF.